This T cell receptor (beta chain) was found in a study of radiotherapy plus CTLA-4 blockade in lung cancer. Chemo-refractory metastatic non-small-cell lung cancer patients were treated with focal radiation plus CTLA-4 blockade with ipilimumab. Some clones are missing from TCRdb's copy, which holds only in-frame ones; the method was immunoSEQ multiplex PCR. The sample has some 92,000 clones, approximately 85% seen once. A word on this clone: Its antigen remains unknown.

Trimming pared 7 bases from V and 2 bases from J, leaving 14 bases between. Germline V gene data show CDR1 as SNHLY and CDR2 as FYNNEI. CDR3 length equals 14 residues. General observations from the study: Researchers report tumor-derived TCR clones expanding in blood after radiotherapy plus ipilimumab.

This sequence was found in a human donor with non-small cell lung cancer who had a partial response to radiotherapy plus ipilimumab. The sample consisted of peripheral blood, taken from a patient treated with radiotherapy plus ipilimumab. The rearrangement links TRBV2 to TRBJ1-1; a weak D match, TRBD1 (6 bases). CDR3 in amino acids: CASTQRTVNTEAFF. In DNA, the CDR3 is TGTGCCAGCACCCAGAGGACAGTCAACACTGAAGCTTTCTTT.